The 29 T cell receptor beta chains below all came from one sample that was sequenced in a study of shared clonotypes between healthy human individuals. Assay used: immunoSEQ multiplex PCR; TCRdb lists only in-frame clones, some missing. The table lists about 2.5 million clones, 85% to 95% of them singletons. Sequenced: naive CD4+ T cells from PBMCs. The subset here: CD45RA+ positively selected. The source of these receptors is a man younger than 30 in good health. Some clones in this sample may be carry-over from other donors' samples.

The CDR3 protein is CASRIQGAGNTIYF. CDR3 DNA: TGTGCCAGCAGGATTCAGGGCGCTGGAAACACCATATATTTT. The chain has TRBV5-6 and TRBJ1-3; a weak D match, TRBD1 (5 bases). Germline-derived CDR1 and CDR2 are SGHDT and YYEEEE. The CDR3 consists of 14 residues. V lost 5 bases and J lost 2, with 11 bases in between.

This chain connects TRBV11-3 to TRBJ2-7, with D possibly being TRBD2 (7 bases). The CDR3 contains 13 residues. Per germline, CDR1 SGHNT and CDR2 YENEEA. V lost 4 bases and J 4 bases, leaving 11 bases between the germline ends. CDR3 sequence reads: CASSWGREYEQYF. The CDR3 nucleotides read TGTGCCAGCAGCTGGGGGCGGGAGTACGAGCAGTACTTC.

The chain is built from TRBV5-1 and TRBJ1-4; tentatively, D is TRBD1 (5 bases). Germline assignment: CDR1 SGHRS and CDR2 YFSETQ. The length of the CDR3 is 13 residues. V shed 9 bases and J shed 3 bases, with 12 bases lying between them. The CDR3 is CATKTESNEKLFF. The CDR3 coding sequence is TGCGCCACCAAGACAGAGTCTAATGAAAAACTGTTTTTT.

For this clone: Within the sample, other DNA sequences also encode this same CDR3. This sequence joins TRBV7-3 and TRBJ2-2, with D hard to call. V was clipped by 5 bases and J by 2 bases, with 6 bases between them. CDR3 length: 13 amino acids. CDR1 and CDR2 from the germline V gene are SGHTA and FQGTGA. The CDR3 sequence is CASSPANTGELFF. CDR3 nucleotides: TGTGCCAGCAGCCCCGCCAACACCGGGGAGCTGTTTTTT.

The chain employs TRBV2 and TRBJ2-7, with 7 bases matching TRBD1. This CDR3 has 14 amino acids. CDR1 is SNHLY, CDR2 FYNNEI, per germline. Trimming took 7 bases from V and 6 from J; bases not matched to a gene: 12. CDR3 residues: CASTGDRGSPEQYF. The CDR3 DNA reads TGTGCCAGCACTGGGGACAGAGGTTCCCCCGAGCAGTACTTC. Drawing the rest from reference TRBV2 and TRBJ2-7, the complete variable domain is EPEVTQTPSHQVTQMGQEVILRCVPISNHLYFYWYRQILGQKVEFLVSFYNNEISEKSEIFDDQFSVERPDGSNFTLKIRSTKLEDSAMYFCASTGDRGSPEQYFGPGTRLTVT.

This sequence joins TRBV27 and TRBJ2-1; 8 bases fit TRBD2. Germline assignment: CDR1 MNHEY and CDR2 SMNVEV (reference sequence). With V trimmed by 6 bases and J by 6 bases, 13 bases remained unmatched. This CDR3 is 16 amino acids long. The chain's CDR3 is CASSPVSGKGFNEQFF. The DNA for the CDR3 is TGTGCCAGCAGCCCAGTTAGCGGGAAAGGTTTCAATGAGCAGTTCTTC.

The CDR3 DNA sequence: TGTGCCAGCAGCCTGCACAATGAGCAGTTCTTC. Protein sequence: CASSLHNEQFF. The genes are TRBV7-9 and TRBJ2-1, with no clear D. The ends were cut back, 5 bases at V and 5 bases at J, with 4 bases in the middle. This CDR3 is built from 11 residues. Per germline, CDR1 SEHNR and CDR2 FQNEAQ (reference sequence).

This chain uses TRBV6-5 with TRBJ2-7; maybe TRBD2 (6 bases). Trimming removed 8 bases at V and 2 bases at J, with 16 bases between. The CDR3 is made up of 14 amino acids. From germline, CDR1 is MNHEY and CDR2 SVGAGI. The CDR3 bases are TGTGCCAGCGGGCTCTGGACGGGAGCCTACGAGCAGTACTTC. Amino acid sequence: CASGLWTGAYEQYF.

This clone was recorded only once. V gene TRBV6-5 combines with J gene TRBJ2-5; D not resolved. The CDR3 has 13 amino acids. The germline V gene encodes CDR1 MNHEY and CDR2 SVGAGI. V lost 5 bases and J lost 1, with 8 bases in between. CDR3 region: CASSRRVQETQYF. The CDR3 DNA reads TGTGCCAGCAGTAGACGGGTCCAAGAGACCCAGTACTTC.

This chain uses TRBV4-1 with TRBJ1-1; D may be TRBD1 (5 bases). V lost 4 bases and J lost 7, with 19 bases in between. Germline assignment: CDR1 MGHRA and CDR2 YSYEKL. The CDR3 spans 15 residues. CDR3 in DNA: TGCGCCAGCAGCCGCCCCGGGGACGGACTAATTGAAGCTTTCTTT. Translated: CASSRPGDGLIEAFF.

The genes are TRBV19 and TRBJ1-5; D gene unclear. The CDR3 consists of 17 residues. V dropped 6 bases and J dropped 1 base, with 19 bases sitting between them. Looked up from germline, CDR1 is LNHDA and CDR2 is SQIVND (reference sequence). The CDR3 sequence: CASSTAARYRSNQPQHF. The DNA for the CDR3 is TGTGCCAGTAGCACCGCTGCGCGCTACCGGAGCAATCAGCCCCAGCATTTT.

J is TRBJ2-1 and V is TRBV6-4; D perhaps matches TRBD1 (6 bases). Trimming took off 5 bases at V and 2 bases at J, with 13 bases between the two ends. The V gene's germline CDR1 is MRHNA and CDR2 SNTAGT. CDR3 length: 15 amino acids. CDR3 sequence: CASSPDRTPYNEQFF. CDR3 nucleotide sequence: TGTGCCAGCAGTCCCGACAGGACTCCCTACAATGAGCAGTTCTTC.

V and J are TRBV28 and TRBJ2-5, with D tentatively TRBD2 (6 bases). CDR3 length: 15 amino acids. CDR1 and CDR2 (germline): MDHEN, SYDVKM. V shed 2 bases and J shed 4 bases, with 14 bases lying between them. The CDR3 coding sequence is TGTGCCAGCAGTTTAAGGGACTTGGGGAGAGAGACCCAGTACTTC. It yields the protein CASSLRDLGRETQYF.

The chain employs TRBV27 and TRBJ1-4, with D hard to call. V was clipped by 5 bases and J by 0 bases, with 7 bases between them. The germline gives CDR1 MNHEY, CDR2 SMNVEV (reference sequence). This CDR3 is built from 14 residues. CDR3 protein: CASSPTTTNEKLFF. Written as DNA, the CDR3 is TGTGCCAGCAGTCCAACTACAACTAATGAAAAACTGTTTTTT.

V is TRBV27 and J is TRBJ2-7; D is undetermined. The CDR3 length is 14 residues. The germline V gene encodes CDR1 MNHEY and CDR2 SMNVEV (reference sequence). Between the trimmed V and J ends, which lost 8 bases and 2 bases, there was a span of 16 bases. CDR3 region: CASGRPERPYEQYF. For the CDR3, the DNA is TGTGCCAGCGGTCGGCCAGAACGGCCCTACGAGCAGTACTTC.

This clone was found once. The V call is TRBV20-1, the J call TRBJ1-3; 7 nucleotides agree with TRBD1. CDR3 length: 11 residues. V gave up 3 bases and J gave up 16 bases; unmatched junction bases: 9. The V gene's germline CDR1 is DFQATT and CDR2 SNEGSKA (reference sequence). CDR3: CSAREFDRDYF. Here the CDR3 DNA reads TGCAGTGCTAGGGAGTTCGACAGGGACTATTTT.

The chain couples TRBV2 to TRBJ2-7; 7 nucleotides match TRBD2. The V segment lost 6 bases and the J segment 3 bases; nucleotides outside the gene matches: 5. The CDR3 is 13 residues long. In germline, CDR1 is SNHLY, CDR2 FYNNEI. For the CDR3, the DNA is TGTGCCAGCAGGCGGGGGATCGGCTACGAGCAGTACTTC. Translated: CASRRGIGYEQYF.

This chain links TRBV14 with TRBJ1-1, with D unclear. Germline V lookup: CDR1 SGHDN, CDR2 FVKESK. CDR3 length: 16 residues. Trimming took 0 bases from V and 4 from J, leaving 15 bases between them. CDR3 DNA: TGTGCCAGCAGCCAAGATGATGCGGGGTGGGGCACTGAAGCTTTCTTT. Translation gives CASSQDDAGWGTEAFF.

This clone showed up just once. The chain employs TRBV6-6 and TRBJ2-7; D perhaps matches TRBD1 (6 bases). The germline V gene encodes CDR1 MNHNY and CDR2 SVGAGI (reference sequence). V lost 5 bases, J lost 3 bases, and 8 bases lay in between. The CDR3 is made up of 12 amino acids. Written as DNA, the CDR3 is TGTGCCAGCAGTCTGGACAGCTACGAGCAGTACTTC. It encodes CASSLDSYEQYF.

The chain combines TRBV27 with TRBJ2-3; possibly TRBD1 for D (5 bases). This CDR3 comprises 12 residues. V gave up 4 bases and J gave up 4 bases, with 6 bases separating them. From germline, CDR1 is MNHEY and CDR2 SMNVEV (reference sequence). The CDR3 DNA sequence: TGTGCCAGCAGTTCGACAGCAGATACGCAGTATTTT. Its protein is CASSSTADTQYF.

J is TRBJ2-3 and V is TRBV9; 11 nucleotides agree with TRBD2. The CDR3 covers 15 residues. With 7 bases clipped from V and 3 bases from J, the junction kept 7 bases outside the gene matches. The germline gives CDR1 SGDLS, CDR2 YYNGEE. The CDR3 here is CASAQTSGETDTQYF. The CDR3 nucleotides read TGTGCCAGCGCCCAGACTAGCGGGGAAACAGATACGCAGTATTTT. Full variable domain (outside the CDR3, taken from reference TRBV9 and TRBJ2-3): DSGVTQTPKHLITATGQRVTLRCSPRSGDLSVYWYQQSLDQGLQFLIQYYNGEERAKGNILERFSAQQFPDLHSELNLSSLELGDSALYFCASAQTSGETDTQYFGPGTRLTVL.

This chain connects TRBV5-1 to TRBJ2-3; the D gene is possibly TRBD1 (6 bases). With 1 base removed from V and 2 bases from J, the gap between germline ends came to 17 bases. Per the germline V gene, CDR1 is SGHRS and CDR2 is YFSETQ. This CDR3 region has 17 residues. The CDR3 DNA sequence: TGCGCCAGCAGCTTGACCCAGGGGTCGGGGACCACAGATACGCAGTATTTT. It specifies CASSLTQGSGTTDTQYF.

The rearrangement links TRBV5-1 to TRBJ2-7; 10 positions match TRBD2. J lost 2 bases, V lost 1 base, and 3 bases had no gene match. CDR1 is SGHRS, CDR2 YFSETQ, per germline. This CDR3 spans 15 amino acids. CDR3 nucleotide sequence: TGCGCCAGCAGCTTGTCTAGCGGGAGCACCTACGAGCAGTACTTC. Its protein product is CASSLSSGSTYEQYF.

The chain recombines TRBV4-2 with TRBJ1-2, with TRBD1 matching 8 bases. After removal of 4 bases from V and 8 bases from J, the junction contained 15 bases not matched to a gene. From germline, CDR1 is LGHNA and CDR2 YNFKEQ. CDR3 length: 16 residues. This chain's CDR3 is CASSLHGQGAPEGYTF. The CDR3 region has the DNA TGTGCCAGCAGCCTACACGGGCAGGGGGCCCCAGAGGGCTACACCTTC.

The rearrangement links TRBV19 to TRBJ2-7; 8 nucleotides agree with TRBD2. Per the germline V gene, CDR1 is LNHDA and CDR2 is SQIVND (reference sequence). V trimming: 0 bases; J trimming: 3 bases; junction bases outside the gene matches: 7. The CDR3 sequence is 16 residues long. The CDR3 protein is CASSIDASGSIYEQYF. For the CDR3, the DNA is TGTGCCAGTAGTATAGACGCTAGCGGGTCGATCTACGAGCAGTACTTC.

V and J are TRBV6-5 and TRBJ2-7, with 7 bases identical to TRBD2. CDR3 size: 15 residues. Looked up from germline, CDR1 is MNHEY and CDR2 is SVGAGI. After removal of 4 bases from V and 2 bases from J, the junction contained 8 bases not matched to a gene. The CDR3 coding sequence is TGTGCCAGCAGTTCGGGCGGGAGATTAACCTACGAGCAGTACTTC. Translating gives CASSSGGRLTYEQYF.

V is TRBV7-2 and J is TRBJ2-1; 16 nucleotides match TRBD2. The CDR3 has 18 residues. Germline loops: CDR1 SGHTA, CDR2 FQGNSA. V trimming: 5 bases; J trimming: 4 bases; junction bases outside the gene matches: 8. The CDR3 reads CASSQGTSGRAGYNEQFF. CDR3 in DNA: TGTGCCAGCAGCCAAGGGACTAGCGGGAGGGCCGGTTACAATGAGCAGTTCTTC.

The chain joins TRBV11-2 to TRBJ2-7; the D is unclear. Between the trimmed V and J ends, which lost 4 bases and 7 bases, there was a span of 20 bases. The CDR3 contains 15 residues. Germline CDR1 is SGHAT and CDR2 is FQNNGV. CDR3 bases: TGTGCCAGCAGCTCCTACCGTACCCCATTGGGAGAGCAGTACTTC. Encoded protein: CASSSYRTPLGEQYF.

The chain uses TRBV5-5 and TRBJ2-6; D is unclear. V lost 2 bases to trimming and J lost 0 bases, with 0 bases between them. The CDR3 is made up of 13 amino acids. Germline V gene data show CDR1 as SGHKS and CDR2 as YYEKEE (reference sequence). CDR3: CASSFSGANVLTF. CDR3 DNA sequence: TGTGCCAGCAGCTTCTCTGGGGCCAACGTCCTGACTTTC.